These 21 T cell receptor beta chains were all obtained from the same sample, sequenced in a study of control samples from healthy donors and cancer patients. Repertoires were generated with immunoSEQ multiplex PCR, while TCRdb's copy carries only in-frame clones and drops some. The data show about 92,000 clones, 82% seen once. Sequenced material: blood. Source of these receptors: a woman aged 60-70 years in good health.

This clone was seen a single time. The J gene is TRBJ2-1, the V gene TRBV9; D is uncertain. The V end was cut by 4 bases, the J end by 7 bases, with 12 bases between. This CDR3 is 13 amino acids long. CDR1 is SGDLS and CDR2 is YYNGEE in the germline V gene. The CDR3 coding sequence is TGTGCCAGCAGCTTCCCCGGCGGAAATGAGCAGTTCTTC. Encoded protein: CASSFPGGNEQFF.

The rearrangement uses TRBV10-3 and TRBJ2-2, with D unresolved. The germline V and J ends were trimmed by 4 bases and 2 bases, with 8 bases remaining between them. CDR1 and CDR2 from the germline V gene are ENHRY and SYGVKD. CDR3 length: 14 amino acids. The CDR3 protein is CAISAWGNTGELFF. Here the CDR3 DNA reads TGTGCCATCAGTGCCTGGGGAAACACCGGGGAGCTGTTTTTT.

The rearrangement joins TRBV7-6 to TRBJ2-1, with D unresolved. Germline CDR1 and CDR2: SGHVS and FNYEAQ. The V and J ends lost 5 bases and 6 bases respectively, with 14 bases between them. The CDR3 spans 14 residues. CDR3 loop: CASSPNPTSNEQFF. DNA of the CDR3: TGTGCCAGCAGCCCCAATCCTACCTCCAATGAGCAGTTCTTC.

The chain has TRBV19 and TRBJ2-7; 9 bases agree with TRBD1. In germline, CDR1 is LNHDA, CDR2 SQIVND (reference sequence). After removal of 6 bases from V and 5 bases from J, the junction contained 11 bases not matched to a gene. CDR3 length equals 15 residues. This CDR3 reads CASRRSGTGSNEQYF. The CDR3 DNA sequence: TGTGCCAGTAGAAGATCCGGGACAGGGTCTAACGAGCAGTACTTC. The entire variable domain, with the rest obtained from reference TRBV19 and TRBJ2-7, is as follows: DGGITQSPKYLFRKEGQNVTLSCEQNLNHDAMYWYRQDPGQGLRLIYYSQIVNDFQKGDIAEGYSVSREKKESFPLTVTSAQKNPTAFYLCASRRSGTGSNEQYFGPGTRLTVT.

This clone appeared a single time. The chain carries TRBV10-1 and TRBJ2-3; D possibly corresponds to TRBD2 (7 bases). Looked up from germline, CDR1 is WNHNN and CDR2 is SYGVQD (reference sequence). Trimming took 6 bases from V and 4 from J, leaving 14 bases between them. CDR3 length: 14 residues. The CDR3 region is CASSGGPAADTQYF. The CDR3 coding sequence is TGCGCCAGCAGCGGGGGGCCGGCGGCAGATACGCAGTATTTT.

This clone was seen only once. This chain connects TRBV5-1 to TRBJ1-1, with TRBD1 as a possible D gene (6 bases). CDR3 length: 15 residues. CDR1 is SGHRS, CDR2 YFSETQ, per germline. V was cut by 5 bases and J by 0 bases, with 14 bases left in between. CDR3 sequence reads: CASSYRDTMNTEAFF. The CDR3 DNA is TGCGCCAGCAGTTATAGGGACACTATGAACACTGAAGCTTTCTTT.

This clone has a handful of counts. The chain employs TRBV12-5 and TRBJ1-2, with TRBD1 as a possible D gene (6 bases). V dropped 0 bases and J dropped 0 bases, with 17 bases sitting between them. This CDR3 contains 18 residues. CDR1 is LGHNT and CDR2 is FRNRAP in the germline V gene. CDR3 sequence: CASGLVQYRAGANYGYTF. For the CDR3, the DNA is TGTGCTAGTGGTTTGGTACAGTACAGGGCGGGGGCTAACTATGGCTACACCTTC.

The J gene is TRBJ1-4, the V gene TRBV11-2; a weak D match, TRBD1 (6 bases). Germline values: CDR1 SGHAT, CDR2 FQNNGV. V shed 5 bases and J shed 8 bases, with 15 bases lying between them. This CDR3 spans 14 amino acids. The DNA of the CDR3 is TGTGCCAGCAGCCGAGGGGACACAGCGGAAAAACTGTTTTTT. This sequence encodes CASSRGDTAEKLFF.

The CDR3 loop is CASSQNGRADYNEQFF. Written as DNA, the CDR3 is TGCGCCAGCAGCCAAAACGGGAGGGCCGACTACAATGAGCAGTTCTTC. The chain carries TRBV4-1 and TRBJ2-1; 8 nucleotides match TRBD2. This CDR3 has 16 residues. The V gene's germline CDR1 is MGHRA and CDR2 YSYEKL. V was pared by 2 bases and J by 3 bases, with 6 bases of the junction left unmatched.

The V call is TRBV18, the J call TRBJ2-1; 7 nucleotides line up with TRBD1. J gave up 7 bases and V 0 bases, and 9 bases lay outside the gene matches. Germline-derived CDR1 and CDR2 are KGHSH and LQKENI. This CDR3 comprises 16 residues. CDR3 protein: CASSPPQGGAGNEQFF. The CDR3 DNA reads as TGTGCCAGCTCACCACCGCAAGGGGGCGCTGGTAATGAGCAGTTCTTC.

This clone was seen only a few times. The chain recombines TRBV10-1 with TRBJ1-5; no reliable D call. CDR1 and CDR2 (germline): WNHNN, SYGVQD (reference sequence). Trimming removed 6 bases from V and 1 base from J, with 4 bases in between. This CDR3 has 12 amino acids. This CDR3 reads CASSQSNQPQHF. The CDR3 nucleotides are TGCGCCAGCAGCCAGAGCAATCAGCCCCAGCATTTT.

The J gene is TRBJ2-2, the V gene TRBV2, with 9 bases that match TRBD1. The V segment lost 6 bases and the J segment 6 bases; nucleotides outside the gene matches: 2. CDR1 is SNHLY and CDR2 is FYNNEI in the germline V gene. CDR3 length: 13 residues. The CDR3 sequence is CASRTGGPGELFF. In DNA, the CDR3 is TGTGCCAGCAGAACAGGGGGCCCCGGGGAGCTGTTTTTT. Using reference TRBV2 and TRBJ2-2 for the parts outside the CDR3, the full variable domain is EPEVTQTPSHQVTQMGQEVILRCVPISNHLYFYWYRQILGQKVEFLVSFYNNEISEKSEIFDDQFSVERPDGSNFTLKIRSTKLEDSAMYFCASRTGGPGELFFGEGSRLTVL.

The chain combines TRBV18 with TRBJ1-3; no clear D gene. Germline assignment: CDR1 KGHSH and CDR2 LQKENI. Trimming left V 0 bases short and J 8 bases short, with 11 bases between. The CDR3 is 14 residues long. The CDR3 here is CASSPPTAAHTIYF. Here the CDR3 DNA reads TGTGCCAGCTCACCACCCACGGCCGCTCACACCATATATTTT.

This clone appeared a single time. The rearrangement uses TRBV5-6 and TRBJ2-7; D perhaps matches TRBD2 (6 bases). The germline CDR1 and CDR2 sequences are SGHDT and YYEEEE. The CDR3 spans 16 residues. Trimming removed 4 bases at V and 0 bases at J, with 17 bases between. The CDR3 coding sequence is TGTGCCAGCAGCCCCATTGGCGGGACCATCTCCTACGAGCAGTACTTC. This sequence encodes CASSPIGGTISYEQYF.

V usage is TRBV19 and J usage is TRBJ2-1; 12 bases fit TRBD2. The CDR3 consists of 16 residues. Germline assignment: CDR1 LNHDA and CDR2 SQIVND (reference sequence). With 5 bases clipped from V and 3 bases from J, the junction kept 5 bases outside the gene matches. CDR3 sequence: CASSASGRANYNEQFF. CDR3 sequence (DNA): TGTGCCAGTAGTGCTAGCGGGAGGGCAAACTACAATGAGCAGTTCTTC.

The chain links TRBV10-1 to TRBJ2-3; 9 positions match TRBD1. The length of the CDR3 is 16 residues. V shed 4 bases and J 0 bases; nucleotides not matched to a gene: 5. The V gene's germline CDR1 is WNHNN and CDR2 SYGVQD (reference sequence). CDR3 in amino acids: CASSAGTGRSTDTQYF. CDR3 nucleotide sequence: TGCGCCAGCAGTGCCGGGACAGGGAGGAGCACAGATACGCAGTATTTT.

The chain is built from TRBV19 and TRBJ1-5, with D maybe TRBD1 (6 bases). The CDR3 length is 13 residues. CDR1 is LNHDA, CDR2 SQIVND, per germline (reference sequence). V lost 6 bases to trimming and J lost 6 bases, with 12 bases between them. This CDR3 is CASSGQIAQPQHF. The CDR3 region has the DNA TGTGCCAGTAGCGGACAGATCGCTCAGCCCCAGCATTTT.

This clone has more than one count but fewer than ten. The chain uses TRBV14 and TRBJ2-1; D call uncertain. Germline V gives CDR1 SGHDN, CDR2 FVKESK. V lost 0 bases, J lost 3 bases, and 6 bases lay in between. This CDR3 comprises 14 residues. The CDR3 reads CASSQDVSYNEQFF. CDR3 sequence (DNA): TGTGCCAGCAGCCAAGATGTCAGCTACAATGAGCAGTTCTTC. The whole variable domain, filled in from reference TRBV14 and TRBJ2-1, reads EAGVTQFPSHSVIEKGQTVTLRCDPISGHDNLYWYRRVMGKEIKFLLHFVKESKQDESGMPNNRFLAERTGGTYSTLKVQPAELEDSGVYFCASSQDVSYNEQFFGPGTRLTVL.

V gene TRBV6-4 combines with J gene TRBJ2-2; D remains ambiguous. V shed 6 bases and J shed 4 bases, with 12 bases lying between them. The CDR3 runs to 14 residues. CDR1 and CDR2 (germline): MRHNA, SNTAGT. The CDR3 loop reads CASRPLSLTGELFF. CDR3 DNA sequence: TGTGCCAGCAGACCCCTTAGCCTCACCGGGGAGCTGTTTTTT.

This clone was counted a single time. The V call is TRBV4-1, the J call TRBJ2-5; D tentatively fits TRBD1 or TRBD2 (5 bases each). Trimming pared 3 bases from V and 1 base from J, leaving 12 bases between. The CDR3 sequence is 15 residues long. In germline, CDR1 is MGHRA, CDR2 YSYEKL. The CDR3 loop reads CASSHPGTGQETQYF. The CDR3 region has the DNA TGCGCCAGCAGCCACCCCGGGACCGGCCAAGAGACCCAGTACTTC.

The chain is built from TRBV5-6 and TRBJ2-3; 14 bases fit TRBD2. The CDR3 loop spans 17 amino acids. The V segment lost 4 bases and the J segment 2 bases; nucleotides outside the gene matches: 6. Germline V lookup: CDR1 SGHDT, CDR2 YYEEEE. The CDR3 region is CASSPGLAGANTDTQYF. CDR3 sequence (DNA): TGTGCCAGCAGCCCGGGACTAGCGGGGGCCAACACAGATACGCAGTATTTT.